One sample yielded the 5 T cell receptor beta chains listed below, sequenced in a study of blood T cell repertoires in COVID-19. Repertoires were generated with immunoSEQ multiplex PCR, while TCRdb's copy carries only in-frame clones and drops some. The sample holds 260,000 or so clones, roughly 90% seen once. The sequenced sample was peripheral blood. The receptors were gathered from a human donor in a cohort sampled during active COVID-19.

The chain couples TRBV7-7 to TRBJ2-7; 7 bases align to TRBD1. Germline values: CDR1 SSHAT, CDR2 FNYEAQ (reference sequence). The CDR3 runs to 18 residues. The V and J ends lost 1 base and 4 bases, in that order; junction bases with no gene match: 16. CDR3 amino acids: CASSLGPSYLGGGYEQYF. The CDR3 bases are TGTGCCAGCAGCTTAGGCCCTTCCTATTTAGGGGGCGGGTACGAGCAGTACTTC.

The rearrangement links TRBV30 to TRBJ1-2, with D unclear. In germline, CDR1 is GTSNPN, CDR2 SVGIG (reference sequence). Trimming pared 6 bases from V and 8 bases from J, leaving 7 bases between. The CDR3 runs to 9 residues. CDR3 nucleotide sequence: TGTGCCTGTCAACAGGGCTACACCTTC. Encoded protein: CACQQGYTF.

This chain joins TRBV28 and TRBJ2-7; a weak D match, TRBD2 (5 bases). From germline, CDR1 is MDHEN and CDR2 SYDVKM. This CDR3 contains 14 residues. Trimming removed 2 bases from V and 1 base from J, with 9 bases in between. CDR3 sequence: CASSLLAGSYEQYF. As DNA, the CDR3 is TGTGCCAGCAGTTTACTAGCAGGTTCCTACGAGCAGTACTTC. The full variable domain, in which reference TRBV28 and TRBJ2-7 provide the parts outside the CDR3, is DVKVTQSSRYLVKRTGEKVFLECVQDMDHENMFWYRQDPGLGLRLIYFSYDVKMKEKGDIPEGYSVSREKKERFSLILESASTNQTSMYLCASSLLAGSYEQYFGPGTRLTVT.

This clone was counted only a few times. V and J are TRBV2 and TRBJ2-1, with a tentative D call TRBD2 (6 bases). Germline CDR1 SNHLY, CDR2 FYNNEI. CDR3 length: 15 residues. V lost 7 bases to trimming and J lost 2 bases, with 15 bases between them. The CDR3 DNA follows: TGTGCCAGCAATCGTGGGGGGTCGGCCTACAATGAGCAGTTCTTC. Encoded protein: CASNRGGSAYNEQFF.

The chain is built from TRBV3-1 (or the pseudogene TRBV3-2) and TRBJ2-3, with 12 bases that match TRBD2. V was pared by 3 bases and J by 2 bases, with 12 bases of the junction left unmatched. This CDR3 region has 19 residues. Germline values: CDR1 LGHDT, CDR2 YNNKEL (reference sequence). CDR3 bases: TGTGCCAGCAGCCACCAAAATAGACTAGCGGGAGTGGACACAGATACGCAGTATTTT. It specifies CASSHQNRLAGVDTDTQYF.